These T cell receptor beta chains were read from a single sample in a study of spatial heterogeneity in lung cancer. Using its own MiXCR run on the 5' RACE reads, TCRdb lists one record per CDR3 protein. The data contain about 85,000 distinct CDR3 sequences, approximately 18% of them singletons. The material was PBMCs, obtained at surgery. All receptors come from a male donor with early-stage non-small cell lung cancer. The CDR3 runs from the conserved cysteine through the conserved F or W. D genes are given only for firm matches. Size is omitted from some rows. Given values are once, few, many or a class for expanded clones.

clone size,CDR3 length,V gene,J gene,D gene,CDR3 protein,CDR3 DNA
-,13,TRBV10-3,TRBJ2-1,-,CAISEDYYNEQFF,TGTGCCATCAGTGAGGACTACTACAATGAGCAGTTCTTC
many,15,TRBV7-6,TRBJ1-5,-,CASSLGRNSNQPQHF,TGTGCCAGCAGCTTAGGACGGAATAGCAATCAGCCCCAGCATTTT
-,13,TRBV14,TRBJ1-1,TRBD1,CASSHAGGLEAFF,TGTGCCAGCAGCCACGCAGGGGGCCTTGAAGCTTTCTTT
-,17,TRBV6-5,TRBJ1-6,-,CASSPLSPSSYNSPLHF,TGTGCCAGCAGCCCCCTATCTCCGAGCTCCTATAATTCACCCCTCCACTTT
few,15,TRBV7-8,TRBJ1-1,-,CASSSLTTGSTEAFF,TGTGCCAGCAGCTCCCTCACGACAGGTAGCACTGAAGCTTTCTTT
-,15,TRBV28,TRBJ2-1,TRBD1,CASSVPGQGNNEQFF,TGTGCCAGCAGCGTACCGGGACAGGGGAACAATGAGCAGTTCTTC
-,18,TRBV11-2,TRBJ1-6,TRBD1,CASSKGPGQSSYNSPLHF,TGTGCCAGCAGCAAGGGGCCGGGACAGAGCTCCTATAATTCACCCCTCCACTTT
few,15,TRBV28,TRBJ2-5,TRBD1,CASSFDKQGRETQYF,TGTGCCAGCAGTTTTGACAAACAGGGGCGAGAGACCCAGTACTTC
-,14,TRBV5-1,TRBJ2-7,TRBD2,CASSERDYRWEQYF,TGCGCCAGCAGCGAACGGGACTACCGCTGGGAGCAGTACTTC
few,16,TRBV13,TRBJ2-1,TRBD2,CASSPNSGTSHNEQFF,TGTGCCAGCAGCCCCAACTCCGGGACTAGCCACAATGAGCAGTTCTTC
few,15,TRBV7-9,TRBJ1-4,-,CASNSRIPGVEKLFF,TGTGCCAGCAACTCTCGGATACCCGGCGTGGAAAAACTGTTTTTT
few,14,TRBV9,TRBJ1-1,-,CASSPGEWYTEAFF,TGTGCCAGCAGCCCAGGGGAGTGGTACACTGAAGCTTTCTTT
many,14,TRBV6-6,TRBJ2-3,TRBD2,CASTQTSSTDTQYF,TGTGCCAGCACCCAGACTAGCAGCACAGATACGCAGTATTTT
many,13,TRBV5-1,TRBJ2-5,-,CASSLNGQETQYF,TGCGCCAGCAGCTTGAATGGACAAGAGACCCAGTACTTC
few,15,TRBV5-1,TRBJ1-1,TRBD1,CASSLGPGGPIEAFF,TGCGCCAGCAGCTTGGGCCCAGGGGGTCCGATCGAAGCTTTCTTT
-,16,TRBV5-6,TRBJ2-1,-,CASSLFSAGTYNEQFF,TGTGCCAGCAGCTTGTTTTCCGCAGGGACCTACAATGAGCAGTTCTTC
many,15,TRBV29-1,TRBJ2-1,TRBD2,CSVEFTSGSRNEQFF,TGCAGCGTTGAATTTACCAGCGGGAGTAGAAATGAGCAGTTCTTC
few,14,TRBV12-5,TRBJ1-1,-,CASGLGQPSTEAFF,TGTGCTAGTGGTCTCGGACAGCCCAGCACTGAAGCTTTCTTT
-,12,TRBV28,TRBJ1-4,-,CASSFGGEKLFF,TGTGCCAGCAGTTTCGGAGGGGAAAAACTGTTTTTT
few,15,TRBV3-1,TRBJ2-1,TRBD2,CASSLGVAGGPEQFF,TGTGCCAGCAGCTTAGGGGTAGCGGGAGGTCCTGAGCAGTTCTTC
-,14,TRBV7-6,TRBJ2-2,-,CASSLGAATGELFF,TGTGCCAGCAGCTTAGGGGCAGCCACCGGGGAGCTGTTTTTT
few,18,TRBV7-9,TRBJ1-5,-,CASSLSVGTDFSNQPQHF,TGTGCCAGCAGCTTAAGTGTCGGGACGGATTTTAGCAATCAGCCCCAGCATTTT
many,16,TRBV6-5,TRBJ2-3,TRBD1,CASRPMDRSSTDTQYF,TGTGCCAGCAGACCTATGGACAGGAGTTCCACAGATACGCAGTATTTT
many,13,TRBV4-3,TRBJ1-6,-,CASSRGYNSPLHF,TGCGCCAGCAGCCGGGGATATAATTCACCCCTCCACTTT
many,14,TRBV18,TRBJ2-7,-,CASSPPSVPYEQYF,TGTGCCAGCTCACCACCGAGCGTTCCTTACGAGCAGTACTTC
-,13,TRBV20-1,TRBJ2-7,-,CSALGQGGYEQYF,TGCAGTGCCCTGGGCCAGGGCGGCTACGAGCAGTACTTC
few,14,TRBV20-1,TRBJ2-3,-,CSASMAGSTDTQYF,TGCAGTGCTAGTATGGCGGGGTCCACAGATACGCAGTATTTT
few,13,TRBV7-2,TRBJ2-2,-,CASSEQGGGELFF,TGTGCCAGCAGCGAACAGGGAGGCGGGGAGCTGTTTTTT
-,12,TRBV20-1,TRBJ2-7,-,CSARVRGDEQYF,TGCAGTGCTAGAGTCAGGGGGGACGAGCAGTACTTC
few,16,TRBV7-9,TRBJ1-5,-,CASSLAGPGGNQPQHF,TGTGCCAGCAGCTTAGCAGGGCCAGGGGGCAATCAGCCCCAGCATTTT
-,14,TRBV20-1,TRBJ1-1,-,CSARGWGRDTEAFF,TGCAGTGCCAGGGGCTGGGGTCGGGACACTGAAGCTTTCTTT
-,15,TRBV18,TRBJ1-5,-,CASSPLQGRNQPQHF,TGTGCCAGCTCACCTCTGCAGGGTCGTAATCAGCCCCAGCATTTT
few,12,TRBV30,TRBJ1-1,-,CAWNSPRAEAFF,TGTGCCTGGAATTCCCCTCGTGCTGAAGCTTTCTTT
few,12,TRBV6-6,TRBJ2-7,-,CASSLVGDEQYF,TGTGCCAGCAGTCTAGTAGGAGACGAGCAGTACTTC
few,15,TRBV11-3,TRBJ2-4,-,CASSSTWLAKNIQYF,TGTGCCAGCAGCTCCACATGGTTAGCCAAAAACATTCAGTACTTC
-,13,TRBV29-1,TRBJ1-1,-,CSVSIIPNTEAFF,TGCAGCGTTTCTATAATTCCAAACACTGAAGCTTTCTTT
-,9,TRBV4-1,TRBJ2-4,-,CASSQERYF,TGCGCCAGCAGCCAAGAGCGATACTTC
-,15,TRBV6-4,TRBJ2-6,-,CASSDGQAGANVLTF,TGTGCCAGCAGTGACGGGCAGGCTGGGGCCAACGTCCTGACTTTC
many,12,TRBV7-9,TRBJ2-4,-,CASSLTEGMWDF,TGTGCCAGCAGCTTAACAGAGGGGATGTGGGACTTC
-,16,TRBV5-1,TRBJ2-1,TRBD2,CASRSSGFSSYNEQFF,TGCGCCAGCAGGTCTAGCGGGTTCAGCTCCTACAATGAGCAGTTCTTC
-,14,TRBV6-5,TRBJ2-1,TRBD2,CASQLAGPYNEQFF,TGTGCCAGCCAGCTAGCGGGGCCTTACAATGAGCAGTTCTTC
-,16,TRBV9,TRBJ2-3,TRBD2,CASSVAGVAGADTQYF,TGTGCCAGCAGCGTAGCTGGGGTAGCGGGGGCAGATACGCAGTATTTT
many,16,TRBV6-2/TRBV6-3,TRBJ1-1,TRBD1,CASSREGDRGRTEAFF,TGTGCCAGCAGTCGAGAAGGCGACAGGGGGCGGACTGAAGCTTTCTTT
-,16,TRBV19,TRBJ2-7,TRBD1,CASRLGDRELSYEQYF,TGTGCCAGTAGATTAGGAGACAGGGAACTCTCCTACGAGCAGTACTTC
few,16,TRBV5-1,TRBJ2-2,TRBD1,CASSRNGQENTGELFF,TGCGCCAGCAGCCGAAACGGACAGGAGAACACCGGGGAGCTGTTTTTT
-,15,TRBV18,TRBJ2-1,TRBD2,CASSPGLAGANEQFF,TGTGCCAGCTCACCGGGACTAGCGGGAGCCAATGAGCAGTTCTTC
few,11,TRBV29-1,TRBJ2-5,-,CSVLRDETQYF,TGCAGCGTTCTCAGGGACGAGACCCAGTACTTC
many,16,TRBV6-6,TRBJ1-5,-,CASSPRAVNSNQPQHF,TGTGCCAGCAGCCCAAGGGCAGTTAATAGCAATCAGCCCCAGCATTTT
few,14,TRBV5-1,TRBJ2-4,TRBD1,CASSSELRGPTIHF,TGCGCCAGCAGCTCGGAGCTCAGGGGGCCCACCATCCACTTC
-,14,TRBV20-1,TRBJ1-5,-,CSARDRFSNQPQHF,TGCAGTGCTAGAGATCGATTTAGCAATCAGCCCCAGCATTTT
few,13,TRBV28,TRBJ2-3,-,CASSEKNAHTQYF,TGTGCCAGCAGTGAAAAAAACGCCCATACGCAGTATTTT
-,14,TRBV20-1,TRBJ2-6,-,CSAPRAPGANVLTF,TGCAGTGCTCCTAGGGCACCCGGGGCCAACGTCCTGACTTTC
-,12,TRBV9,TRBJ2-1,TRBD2,CASSTTSTEQFF,TGTGCCAGCAGCACGACTAGCACTGAGCAGTTCTTC
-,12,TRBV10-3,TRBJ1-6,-,CAISGVESPLHF,TGTGCCATCAGTGGCGTCGAGTCACCCCTCCACTTT
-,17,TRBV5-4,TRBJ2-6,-,CASSLRADSSGANVLTF,TGTGCCAGCAGCTTAAGGGCAGACAGCTCTGGGGCCAACGTCCTGACTTTC